This is a list of T cell receptor beta chains from one sample in a study of shared clonotypes between healthy human individuals. TCRdb keeps only in-frame clones here, not all; method: immunoSEQ multiplex PCR. This sample has approximately 740,000 clones; more than 85% occur once, and the top ten carry more than 20%. Sequencing was carried out using naive CD8+ T cells sorted from blood. These receptors originate from a man aged 25-45 years in good health. Both conserved end residues are part of each CDR3. A D gene is named only where the DNA matches it firmly. A row's size may be missing; if present it is once, few, many or a size class.

j_gene	d_gene	abundance	v_gene	CDR3nt	CDR3aa
TRBJ1-2	-	-	TRBV6-5	TGTGCCAGCAGTTTTGTAAAGGACGGACTAAATGGCTACACCTTC	CASSFVKDGLNGYTF
TRBJ1-2	-	-	TRBV7-9	TGTGCCAGCAGCTTAGCTGTGGGCAAAAGGGAACGCTACACCTTC	CASSLAVGKRERYTF
TRBJ2-1	TRBD1	-	TRBV25-1	TGTGCCAGCAGAAAAGCCCTCGGGACAGGGGCCAATGAGCAGTTCTTC	CASRKALGTGANEQFF
TRBJ2-1	TRBD2	once	TRBV13	TGTGCCAGCAGCTTAGAGGCGGGAGTAAGGTACAATGAGCAGTTCTTC	CASSLEAGVRYNEQFF
TRBJ2-5	-	-	TRBV4-1	TGCGCCAGCAGCCAAGAGACTGTTCAAGAGACCCAGTACTTC	CASSQETVQETQYF
TRBJ2-7	TRBD2	-	TRBV7-9	TGTGCCAGCAGCTCACATCAGACTAGCACCTACGAGCAGTACTTC	CASSSHQTSTYEQYF
TRBJ2-1	-	-	TRBV9	TGTGCCAGCAGCTCATCCGGGACACTGTACAATGAGCAGTTCTTC	CASSSSGTLYNEQFF
TRBJ2-1	-	-	TRBV30	TGTGCCTGGAGTCCCGCCGGTTACAATGAGCAGTTCTTC	CAWSPAGYNEQFF
TRBJ2-7	-	-	TRBV19	TGTGCCAGTAGTATAATAGGGTATCGCGAGCAGTACTTC	CASSIIGYREQYF
TRBJ2-1	-	-	TRBV7-6	TGTGCCAGCAGCTTTAGGTCTAGCTCCTACAATGAGCAGTTCTTC	CASSFRSSSYNEQFF
TRBJ2-2	-	-	TRBV14	TGTGCCAGCAGCCAAGATGCGGTTCAGAACGGTGACGGGGAGCTGTTTTTT	CASSQDAVQNGDGELFF
TRBJ2-1	TRBD2	-	TRBV11-2	TGTGCCAGCAGCTCGCTCGCCTGGTCGGGAGGAATCGGGGACAATGAGCAGTTCTTC	CASSSLAWSGGIGDNEQFF
TRBJ2-3	-	few	TRBV30	TGTGCCTCAGAGGCTCTCAAAGGAGATACGCAGTATTTT	CASEALKGDTQYF
TRBJ2-1	-	-	TRBV11-2	TGTGCCAGCAGCTTGACGGGAGTGAATGAGCAGTTCTTC	CASSLTGVNEQFF
TRBJ1-1	-	-	TRBV4-1	TGCGCCAGCAGCCAAGAAGTGAACACTGAAGCTTTCTTT	CASSQEVNTEAFF
TRBJ1-4	-	-	TRBV29-1	TGCAGCGTTGAGGTGGCAGGGTGGAATGAAAAACTGTTTTTT	CSVEVAGWNEKLFF
TRBJ2-1	-	-	TRBV27	TGTGCCAGCAGTCCCGTGGGGAGCTCCTACAATGAGCAGTTCTTC	CASSPVGSSYNEQFF
TRBJ2-7	-	-	TRBV27	TGTGCCAGCAGTTCCCGGGACTCCTACAGCACCTACGAGCAGTACTTC	CASSSRDSYSTYEQYF
TRBJ2-2	-	-	TRBV7-9	TGTGCCAGCAGCTCCAGCGCTATGACCGGGGAGCTGTTTTTT	CASSSSAMTGELFF
TRBJ2-1	TRBD1	-	TRBV9	TGTGCCAGCAGCACAACGGGACAGGGGTATGAGCAGTTCTTC	CASSTTGQGYEQFF
TRBJ1-2	-	-	TRBV6-1	TGTGCCAGCAGAGACAGAGCTGGGTACTATGGCTACACCTTC	CASRDRAGYYGYTF
TRBJ2-1	-	-	TRBV14	TGTGCCAGCAGCCAAGTGGCCCTTGCTGGGATCCACAATGAGCAGTTCTTC	CASSQVALAGIHNEQFF
TRBJ2-7	-	-	TRBV11-2	TGTGCCAGCAGCTGGGGCCCTGAACGGTTTTACGAGCAGTACTTC	CASSWGPERFYEQYF
TRBJ1-2	-	-	TRBV2	TGTGCCACGCTTAGGACAGATGGCTACACCTTC	CATLRTDGYTF
TRBJ2-5	TRBD2	-	TRBV11-3	TGTGCCAGCAGCGAGCCGGGACTAGCGGGAGCAGAGACCCAGTACTTC	CASSEPGLAGAETQYF
TRBJ2-7	TRBD1	-	TRBV7-9	TGTGCCAGCAGCCCAAGAGGCTCGACAGGGGTCATCTCCTACGAGCAGTACTTC	CASSPRGSTGVISYEQYF
TRBJ2-3	TRBD1	-	TRBV7-9	TGTGCCAGCACCTCCCGGGACAGCGCCACAGATACGCAGTATTTT	CASTSRDSATDTQYF
TRBJ2-3	TRBD2	-	TRBV7-9	TGTGCCAGCAGCCCTAGCGGGAGCGAGACAGATACGCAGTATTTT	CASSPSGSETDTQYF
TRBJ2-7	TRBD1	-	TRBV18	TGTGCCAGCTCACAGACAGGGTTTCCAACCTACGAGCAGTACTTC	CASSQTGFPTYEQYF
TRBJ1-4	-	-	TRBV5-6	TGTGCCAGCACGGGAGCAGGGGAGTGGGATGAAAAACTGTTTTTT	CASTGAGEWDEKLFF
TRBJ2-1	-	-	TRBV19	TGTGCCAGTAAGGGTGTTTGGTCGGATAATGAGCAGTTCTTC	CASKGVWSDNEQFF
TRBJ2-1	TRBD1	-	TRBV14	TGTGCCAGCAGCGCGACAGGGGGCGAGTACGACAATGAGCAGTTCTTC	CASSATGGEYDNEQFF
TRBJ2-7	TRBD1	once	TRBV6-1	TGTGCCACCCCGAGAGGACAGGGGAGCGAGCAGTACTTC	CATPRGQGSEQYF
TRBJ2-1	TRBD2	-	TRBV27	TGTGCCAGCAGTTTAGCGGGACTAGCGGGCGTTGAGCAGTTCTTC	CASSLAGLAGVEQFF
TRBJ2-6	-	-	TRBV4-3	TGCGCCAGCAGCCCGACGGACAACTCGGCTGGGGCCAACGTCCTGACTTTC	CASSPTDNSAGANVLTF
TRBJ2-1	TRBD1	-	TRBV5-1	TGCGCCAGCAGCTTAACAGGGGGCCTCTACAATGAGCAGTTCTTC	CASSLTGGLYNEQFF
TRBJ2-1	-	-	TRBV7-9	TGTGCCAGCAGCTTGCGGGAAGGGTACAATGAGCAGTTCTTC	CASSLREGYNEQFF
TRBJ2-2	-	few	TRBV10-1	TGCGCCAGCAGTGAATTAGTCACGAACACCGGGGAGCTGTTTTTT	CASSELVTNTGELFF
TRBJ2-1	TRBD1	-	TRBV14	TGTGCCAGCAGCCAAGGGACAGGCGATGAGCAGTTCTTC	CASSQGTGDEQFF
TRBJ2-5	-	-	TRBV7-9	TGTGCCAGCAGCTTAGCTTCTACCGTGTCCCAGTACTTC	CASSLASTVSQYF
TRBJ1-1	TRBD1	-	TRBV5-5	TGTGCCAGCAGTCAGGTCGGGACAGGGGGCACTGAAGCTTTCTTT	CASSQVGTGGTEAFF
TRBJ2-7	TRBD1	-	TRBV29-1	TGCAGCGTTGAAATAATGGGACAGGAGACCTACGAGCAGTACTTC	CSVEIMGQETYEQYF
TRBJ2-1	-	-	TRBV12-5	TGTGCTAGTGGTTTGGTACGTTCCGTGACGGGGTCGCTCACCGATAGGTACAATGAGCAGTTCTTC	CASGLVRSVTGSLTDRYNEQFF
TRBJ2-3	-	-	TRBV7-2	TGTGCCAGCAGCTTAGACACCGTGAGCACAGATACGCAGTATTTT	CASSLDTVSTDTQYF
TRBJ2-3	-	-	TRBV7-2	TGTGCCAGCAGCTTAGCGCGTGGGCAGGGACCTGATGTTTGGTATTTT	CASSLARGQGPDVWYF
TRBJ2-7	TRBD2	few	TRBV10-3	TGTGCCATCAGTGGGGGGACTAGCGGACACGAGCAGTACTTC	CAISGGTSGHEQYF
TRBJ2-7	TRBD1	-	TRBV7-6	TGTGCCAGCAGCTTCCGGACAGGGGGCAACGAGCAGTACTTC	CASSFRTGGNEQYF
TRBJ1-5	TRBD1	-	TRBV30	TGTGCCTGGAGTTCGGACAGGAATCAGCCCCAGCATTTT	CAWSSDRNQPQHF
TRBJ2-1	TRBD2	-	TRBV2	TGTGCCAGCAGTGAACTGCTAGGTTCTAGCGGAGGCTCCTACAATGAGCAGTTCTTC	CASSELLGSSGGSYNEQFF
TRBJ1-5	-	-	TRBV6-5	TGTGCCAGCAGTACAAATAGCAATCAGCCCCAGCATTTT	CASSTNSNQPQHF